Shown below are 22 T cell receptor beta chains from a single sample sequenced in a study of beta chain features in type 1 diabetes. General study results and limits: Moderate yet significant TCRB CDR3 shortening was seen in Type 1 diabetes patients in all four CD4+ subsets.

Expressed TCRB transcripts got sequenced, as all isolated RNA was reverse transcribed. Repertoires were generated with immunoSEQ multiplex PCR, while TCRdb's copy carries only in-frame clones and drops some. The sample yields around 690,000 clones, under 15% seen once. Their recognized antigens are unknown. Source material: naive CD4+ T cells from blood. The receptors derive from a man aged 30 to 45 with type 1 diabetes.

This sequence joins TRBV7-2 and TRBJ2-3; 7 bases are shared with TRBD1. The CDR3 sequence is 15 residues long. Germline V gene data show CDR1 as SGHTA and CDR2 as FQGNSA. The V and J ends lost 5 bases and 1 base, in that order; junction bases with no gene match: 6. CDR3 bases: TGTGCCAGCAGCCCTACCGGGACAGGCACAGATACGCAGTATTTT. Its protein is CASSPTGTGTDTQYF. The whole variable domain, filled in from reference TRBV7-2 and TRBJ2-3, reads GAGVSQSPSNKVTEKGKDVELRCDPISGHTALYWYRQSLGQGLEFLIYFQGNSAPDKSGLPSDRFSAERTGGSVSTLTIQRTQQEDSAVYLCASSPTGTGTDTQYFGPGTRLTVL.

This clone was counted only a few times. The chain carries TRBV28 and TRBJ2-2, with D possibly being TRBD1 (5 bases). V lost 4 bases to trimming and J lost 1 base, with 10 bases between them. This CDR3 is 15 amino acids long. In germline, CDR1 is MDHEN, CDR2 SYDVKM. The CDR3 sequence is CASSSWTKNTGELFF. The CDR3 nucleotides read TGTGCCAGCAGTTCCTGGACAAAGAACACCGGGGAGCTGTTTTTT. The variable domain in full, completed from reference TRBV28 and TRBJ2-2, reads DVKVTQSSRYLVKRTGEKVFLECVQDMDHENMFWYRQDPGLGLRLIYFSYDVKMKEKGDIPEGYSVSREKKERFSLILESASTNQTSMYLCASSSWTKNTGELFFGEGSRLTVL.

As regards this clone: Distinct nucleotide sequences in the sample also encode this CDR3. The chain links TRBV11-3 to TRBJ2-1; D remains unclear. The CDR3 runs to 12 residues. Germline V gives CDR1 SGHNT, CDR2 YENEEA. Trimming shortened V by 1 base and J by 7 bases, and 5 bases separated the two germline ends. DNA of the CDR3: TGTGCCAGCAGCTTAGTGGTGAATGAGCAGTTCTTC. Translated: CASSLVVNEQFF.

This clone was found a few times. The chain carries TRBV11-2 and TRBJ2-7; D is uncertain. The CDR3 sequence is 14 residues long. Germline CDR1 reads SGHAT; CDR2 reads FQNNGV. V was pared by 0 bases and J by 1 base, with 7 bases between. The CDR3 nucleotides are TGTGCCAGCAGCTTAGAATTTTTTTCCTACGAGCAGTACTTC. This codes for CASSLEFFSYEQYF.

The genes are TRBV27 and TRBJ1-5; possible D gene TRBD1, 5 bases. Germline-derived CDR1 and CDR2 are MNHEY and SMNVEV (reference sequence). CDR3 size: 14 residues. V was cut by 2 bases and J by 7 bases, with 12 bases left in between. This chain's CDR3 is CASSLRQGEQPQHF. The CDR3 bases are TGTGCCAGCAGTTTACGGCAGGGTGAACAGCCCCAGCATTTT.

V is TRBV2 and J is TRBJ2-4; D remains ambiguous. The CDR3 runs 14 residues. Germline assignment: CDR1 SNHLY and CDR2 FYNNEI. Between the trimmed V and J ends, which lost 10 bases and 0 bases, there was a span of 13 bases. The CDR3 DNA reads TGTGCCACCCAGAATCAACTAGCCAAAAACATTCAGTACTTC. Translating it yields CATQNQLAKNIQYF.

This clone was seen a handful of times. This rearrangement joins TRBV9 to TRBJ1-1, with no clear D. The V gene lost 4 bases and the J gene lost 5 bases, with 15 bases spanning the gap. The CDR3 totals 14 residues. CDR1 and CDR2 (germline): SGDLS, YYNGEE. The CDR3 nucleotides are TGTGCCAGCAGCCCAGAAGGTACGAGGACTGAAGCTTTCTTT. Its translation is CASSPEGTRTEAFF.

CDR3 sequence (DNA): TGTGCCAGCAGGACAGGCGCGAACACTGAAGCTTTCTTT. It yields the protein CASRTGANTEAFF. This rearrangement joins TRBV2 to TRBJ1-1, with a weak D call TRBD1 (6 bases). The CDR3 runs to 13 residues. CDR1 and CDR2 from the germline V gene are SNHLY and FYNNEI. The V end was cut by 6 bases, the J end by 1 base, with 9 bases between.

This sequence joins TRBV27 and TRBJ2-3, with 7 bases fitting TRBD2. The germline V gene has CDR1 MNHEY and CDR2 SMNVEV (reference sequence). J was trimmed by 4 bases and V by 5 bases; bases with no gene match: 9. The CDR3 totals 15 residues. Written as DNA, the CDR3 is TGTGCCAGCAGTCCCAGCGGGACCCGGCCAGATACGCAGTATTTT. Translated: CASSPSGTRPDTQYF.

This chain links TRBV18 with TRBJ1-5; 8 bases agree with TRBD1. J gave up 5 bases and V 4 bases, and 10 bases lay outside the gene matches. The germline gives CDR1 KGHSH, CDR2 LQKENI. The CDR3 has 16 residues. This chain's CDR3 is CASSRRTGPLDQPQHF. CDR3 coding DNA: TGTGCCAGCTCACGGCGGACAGGGCCCCTTGATCAGCCCCAGCATTTT.

The rearrangement joins TRBV25-1 to TRBJ1-1; no clear D gene. Germline CDR1 reads MGHDK; CDR2 reads SYGVNS. Trimming removed 7 bases at V and 1 base at J, with 4 bases between. The CDR3 is 11 residues long. CDR3 region: CASKRNTEAFF. DNA of the CDR3: TGTGCCAGCAAGAGGAACACTGAAGCTTTCTTT.

To note about this clone: Different DNA sequences within this sample yield the same CDR3. The chain combines TRBV5-1 with TRBJ2-3; a weak D match, TRBD1 (6 bases). The germline V and J ends were trimmed by 0 bases and 4 bases, with 6 bases remaining between them. The CDR3 is 13 amino acids. Per germline, CDR1 SGHRS and CDR2 YFSETQ. CDR3 sequence reads: CASSLEGADTQYF. CDR3 DNA sequence: TGCGCCAGCAGCTTGGAGGGGGCAGATACGCAGTATTTT.

In this sample, this clone turned up a few times. The rearrangement uses TRBV6-1 and TRBJ1-5, with D unclear. Per the germline V gene, CDR1 is MNHNS and CDR2 is SASEGT. V shed 1 base and J shed 5 bases, with 12 bases lying between them. The CDR3 is 15 amino acids. This chain's CDR3 is CASSEVENLYQPQHF. The DNA of the CDR3 is TGTGCCAGCAGTGAAGTGGAGAATCTCTATCAGCCCCAGCATTTT.

This clone was counted a few times. This sequence joins TRBV10-3 and TRBJ2-2; D is possibly TRBD2 (5 bases). The CDR3 has 13 residues. Trimming cost V 0 bases and J 10 bases, with 9 bases left between them. CDR1 ENHRY and CDR2 SYGVKD come from the germline V gene. The DNA for the CDR3 is TGTGCCATCAGTGAGTCACTAGACGTGGAGCTGTTTTTT. It is translated as CAISESLDVELFF.

The gene calls are TRBV7-2 and TRBJ2-2; D uncertain. V lost 2 bases and J lost 3, with 4 bases in between. The germline V gene has CDR1 SGHTA and CDR2 FQGNSA. The CDR3 totals 13 residues. The CDR3 protein is CASSLRDTGELFF. In DNA form, the CDR3 reads TGTGCCAGCAGCTTAAGGGACACCGGGGAGCTGTTTTTT.

Turning to this clone: Other DNA sequences in this sample translate to the same CDR3. The chain recombines TRBV6-5 with TRBJ1-2, with TRBD1 identical over 8 bases. The germline CDR1 and CDR2 sequences are MNHEY and SVGAGI. The CDR3 covers 15 residues. J gave up 0 bases and V 4 bases, and 4 bases lay outside the gene matches. DNA of the CDR3: TGTGCCAGCAGTTCCGGACAGGGAGCTAACTATGGCTACACCTTC. Amino acid sequence: CASSSGQGANYGYTF.

The V and J genes are TRBV19 and TRBJ1-1, with 7 bases fitting TRBD1. In germline, CDR1 is LNHDA, CDR2 SQIVND (reference sequence). The CDR3 sequence is 13 residues long. V trimming: 5 bases; J trimming: 3 bases; junction bases outside the gene matches: 3. The CDR3 sequence is CASSLQGDTEAFF. CDR3 bases: TGTGCCAGTAGTCTTCAGGGGGACACTGAAGCTTTCTTT.

Here the CDR3 reads CSAFHGGAETQYF. In DNA form, the CDR3 reads TGCAGCGCTTTTCACGGGGGGGCAGAGACCCAGTACTTC. The chain combines TRBV29-1 with TRBJ2-5, with 8 bases identical to TRBD2. CDR3 length: 13 residues. V trimming: 7 bases; J trimming: 4 bases; junction bases outside the gene matches: 8. Germline V gene sequence: CDR1 SQVTM, CDR2 ANQGSEA.

The chain carries TRBV5-4 and TRBJ2-1; D is uncertain. Germline V gene lookup returns CDR1 SGHNT and CDR2 YYREEE (reference sequence). This CDR3 region has 13 residues. Trimming took off 0 bases at V and 5 bases at J, with 6 bases between the two ends. The DNA for the CDR3 is TGTGCCAGCAGCTTGGGAGATAACAATGAGCAGTTCTTC. As protein: CASSLGDNNEQFF.

The gene calls are TRBV7-3 and TRBJ2-3, with TRBD2 matching over 14 bases. The germline gives CDR1 SGHTA, CDR2 FQGTGA. The CDR3 length is 16 residues. V lost 2 bases, J lost 4 bases, and 2 bases stayed unmatched. The chain's CDR3 is CASSLGLAGGPDTQYF. DNA of the CDR3: TGTGCCAGCAGCTTAGGACTAGCGGGGGGTCCAGATACGCAGTATTTT.

J is TRBJ2-1 and V is TRBV7-9; 7 nucleotides line up with TRBD1. The CDR3 is 13 amino acids. CDR1 is SEHNR, CDR2 FQNEAQ, per germline (reference sequence). The V segment lost 2 bases and the J segment 12 bases; nucleotides outside the gene matches: 7. The CDR3 nucleotides are TGTGCCAGCAGCTTATCAGGGACAGCCGGGCAGTTCTTC. Protein: CASSLSGTAGQFF.

This chain connects TRBV10-3 to TRBJ1-5; unclear D gene. The CDR3 totals 13 residues. V dropped 2 bases and J dropped 8 bases, with 10 bases sitting between them. The germline CDR1 and CDR2 sequences are ENHRY and SYGVKD. This chain's CDR3 is CAISEGQEEPQHF. CDR3 DNA: TGTGCCATCAGTGAGGGGCAGGAAGAGCCCCAGCATTTT.